The rows below give T cell receptor beta chains drawn from one sample of a study of cytomegalovirus exposure and HLA in healthy donors. TCRdb keeps only in-frame clones here, not all; method: immunoSEQ multiplex PCR. The table includes some 110,000 clones, less than 80% detected once. The sequenced sample consisted of PBMCs. These receptors were taken from a woman in her thirties in good health and CMV-seronegative. Each CDR3 is given with its conserved first and last residue. The order of the fields is D gene, clone size, J gene, V gene, CDR3 DNA, CDR3 protein. D genes are given only for firm matches. The listing skips clone size in some rows; elsewhere it reads once, few, many or a size class.

d_call: .
clone_size: .
j_call: TRBJ2-1
v_call: TRBV19
cdr3_nt: TGTGCCAGTAGTATGGGACTCAGCCAGATAGGAAATGAGCAGTTCTTC
cdr3_aa: CASSMGLSQIGNEQFF

d_call: TRBD1
clone_size: once
j_call: TRBJ2-1
v_call: TRBV30
cdr3_nt: TGTGCCTCTTCGGACAGGGGAGGGTTCTTC
cdr3_aa: CASSDRGGFF

d_call: .
clone_size: hyperexpanded
j_call: TRBJ2-2
v_call: TRBV19
cdr3_nt: TGTGCCAGTAAAGGCAGGGAAGTCACCGGGGAGCTGTTTTTT
cdr3_aa: CASKGREVTGELFF

d_call: .
clone_size: few
j_call: TRBJ2-7
v_call: TRBV19
cdr3_nt: TGTGCCAGTAGTTTTCGTGCGGAGTCCTACGAGCAGTACTTC
cdr3_aa: CASSFRAESYEQYF

d_call: .
clone_size: .
j_call: TRBJ2-3
v_call: TRBV13
cdr3_nt: TGTGCCAGCAGCAATAGCCGAGGGAGTGGAGATACGCAGTATTTT
cdr3_aa: CASSNSRGSGDTQYF

d_call: TRBD1
clone_size: few
j_call: TRBJ2-7
v_call: TRBV19
cdr3_nt: TGTGCCAGTAGCCGGGACAGAACCTACGAGCAGTACTTC
cdr3_aa: CASSRDRTYEQYF

d_call: TRBD2
clone_size: .
j_call: TRBJ2-3
v_call: TRBV5-1
cdr3_nt: TGCGCCAGCAGCTCCGCCCTAGCGGGAGATAGAGATACGCAGTATTTT
cdr3_aa: CASSSALAGDRDTQYF

d_call: .
clone_size: .
j_call: TRBJ2-5
v_call: TRBV5-8
cdr3_nt: TGTGCCAGCAGCTTCCGGGACATAGAGACCCAGTACTTC
cdr3_aa: CASSFRDIETQYF

d_call: .
clone_size: .
j_call: TRBJ2-6
v_call: TRBV29-1
cdr3_nt: TGCAGCGTTGGAGGGGGGAGGGGTGGCTCTGGGGCCAACGTCCTGACTTTC
cdr3_aa: CSVGGGRGGSGANVLTF

d_call: .
clone_size: .
j_call: TRBJ2-2
v_call: TRBV29-1
cdr3_nt: TGCAGCGTTGAAGATCAGGGGCTGATCACCGGGGAGCTGTTTTTT
cdr3_aa: CSVEDQGLITGELFF

d_call: TRBD1
clone_size: .
j_call: TRBJ1-5
v_call: TRBV27
cdr3_nt: TGTGCCAGCAGTTTTACAGGGGGCAATCAGCCCCAGCATTTT
cdr3_aa: CASSFTGGNQPQHF

d_call: .
clone_size: .
j_call: TRBJ1-1
v_call: TRBV7-3
cdr3_nt: TGTGCCAGCAGCTTAAGTTCAGGCCGCCTTGATACTGAAGCTTTCTTT
cdr3_aa: CASSLSSGRLDTEAFF

d_call: TRBD1
clone_size: .
j_call: TRBJ1-2
v_call: TRBV30
cdr3_nt: TGTGCCTGGAATCACCGGGACAGGGCCTATGGCTACACCTTC
cdr3_aa: CAWNHRDRAYGYTF

d_call: .
clone_size: .
j_call: TRBJ1-1
v_call: TRBV19
cdr3_nt: TGTGCCAGCTACGGGATGAACACTGAAGCTTTCTTT
cdr3_aa: CASYGMNTEAFF

d_call: TRBD1
clone_size: few
j_call: TRBJ2-1
v_call: TRBV5-8
cdr3_nt: TGTGCCAGCAGCTCGCGCTGGACTATTACAGGGGGCTCCTACAATGAGCAGTTCTTC
cdr3_aa: CASSSRWTITGGSYNEQFF

d_call: .
clone_size: .
j_call: TRBJ1-5
v_call: TRBV4-3
cdr3_nt: TGCGCCAGCAGCCGAGGCCTCATACAGGGTTCGCCCCAGCATTTT
cdr3_aa: CASSRGLIQGSPQHF

d_call: .
clone_size: once
j_call: TRBJ2-1
v_call: TRBV7-9
cdr3_nt: TGTGCCAGCAGCTTGGTGACAATCAATGAGCAGTTCTTC
cdr3_aa: CASSLVTINEQFF

d_call: .
clone_size: .
j_call: TRBJ2-2
v_call: TRBV7-7
cdr3_nt: TGTGCTAGCAGCTTATCCGGGAACACCGGGGAGCTGTTTTTT
cdr3_aa: CASSLSGNTGELFF

d_call: .
clone_size: .
j_call: TRBJ1-5
v_call: TRBV28
cdr3_nt: TGTGCCAGCATCATCAGAGGAACCCCTGGTCAGCCCCAGCATTTT
cdr3_aa: CASIIRGTPGQPQHF

d_call: TRBD1
clone_size: .
j_call: TRBJ2-7
v_call: TRBV7-9
cdr3_nt: TGTGCCAGCAGCTTAGTCAGGCGGGACAGGGGACACGAGCAGTACTTC
cdr3_aa: CASSLVRRDRGHEQYF

d_call: .
clone_size: once
j_call: TRBJ1-1
v_call: TRBV30
cdr3_nt: TGTGCCTGGAAGGTGACAGTGAACACTGAAGCTTTCTTT
cdr3_aa: CAWKVTVNTEAFF

d_call: .
clone_size: .
j_call: TRBJ1-1
v_call: TRBV7-2
cdr3_nt: TGTGCCAGCAGCACGGACAGATGGATGAACACTGAAGCTTTCTTT
cdr3_aa: CASSTDRWMNTEAFF

d_call: .
clone_size: .
j_call: TRBJ2-1
v_call: TRBV14
cdr3_nt: TGTGCCAGCGGGGGGGGGCCTGGCCAGAGCTCCCGGCAGTTCTTC
cdr3_aa: CASGGGPGQSSRQFF

d_call: TRBD2
clone_size: .
j_call: TRBJ2-3
v_call: TRBV9
cdr3_nt: TGTGCCAGCAGCGTACTAGCGGGACTATCAGATACGCAGTATTTT
cdr3_aa: CASSVLAGLSDTQYF

d_call: TRBD1
clone_size: .
j_call: TRBJ2-2
v_call: TRBV9
cdr3_nt: TGTGCCAGCAGCGAGGGACAGGGGGCCTACACCGGGGAGCTGTTTTTT
cdr3_aa: CASSEGQGAYTGELFF

d_call: .
clone_size: .
j_call: TRBJ2-5
v_call: TRBV28
cdr3_nt: TGTGCCAGCAGTTTAATGGGGCAACAAGAGACCCAGTACTTC
cdr3_aa: CASSLMGQQETQYF

d_call: .
clone_size: .
j_call: TRBJ2-2
v_call: TRBV14
cdr3_nt: TGTGCCAGCAGCCAAGCTCCATCGTGGGGCAGGGAGAACACCGGGGAGCTGTTTTTT
cdr3_aa: CASSQAPSWGRENTGELFF

d_call: .
clone_size: .
j_call: TRBJ1-2
v_call: TRBV5-8
cdr3_nt: TGTGCCAGCAGCTCGCGCTCCCTTAGCCGCTCTGGCTACACCTTC
cdr3_aa: CASSSRSLSRSGYTF

d_call: TRBD1
clone_size: few
j_call: TRBJ2-4
v_call: TRBV29-1
cdr3_nt: TGCAGCGCCACAGGGGATTCTGACATTCAGTACTTC
cdr3_aa: CSATGDSDIQYF

d_call: .
clone_size: .
j_call: TRBJ1-1
v_call: TRBV10-3
cdr3_nt: TGTGCCATCAGTGACCCCGCCGGGCGGGACACTGAAGCTTTCTTT
cdr3_aa: CAISDPAGRDTEAFF

d_call: .
clone_size: few
j_call: TRBJ1-1
v_call: TRBV13
cdr3_nt: TGTGCCAGCAGTAGAGCTGGGCTTCGGGGGGCCGGCAACACTGAAGCTTTCTTT
cdr3_aa: CASSRAGLRGAGNTEAFF

d_call: TRBD1
clone_size: .
j_call: TRBJ1-2
v_call: TRBV30
cdr3_nt: TGTGCCTGGACTCAAACCGGGACAGGGTGGACCTATGGCTACACCTTC
cdr3_aa: CAWTQTGTGWTYGYTF

d_call: .
clone_size: .
j_call: TRBJ1-2
v_call: TRBV28
cdr3_nt: TGTGCCAGCCGGGAAGTGGGCTTACAGGGTTATGGCTACACCTTC
cdr3_aa: CASREVGLQGYGYTF

d_call: .
clone_size: .
j_call: TRBJ2-7
v_call: TRBV19
cdr3_nt: TGTGCCAGTAGTATAGCGAGGCAGTCCTACGAGCAGTACTTC
cdr3_aa: CASSIARQSYEQYF

d_call: TRBD1
clone_size: .
j_call: TRBJ1-3
v_call: TRBV7-2
cdr3_nt: TGTGCCAGCAGCGGGACCGGGACAGGGAAGTCTGGAAACACCATATATTTT
cdr3_aa: CASSGTGTGKSGNTIYF

d_call: .
clone_size: few
j_call: TRBJ1-4
v_call: TRBV16
cdr3_nt: TGTGCCAGCAGCCAATCTCGGGAAAAACTGTTTTTT
cdr3_aa: CASSQSREKLFF

d_call: .
clone_size: .
j_call: TRBJ2-6
v_call: TRBV23-1
cdr3_nt: TGCGCCAGCAGTCAATCTTTGCACTACCGCCCCTCTGGGGCCAACGTCCTGACTTTC
cdr3_aa: CASSQSLHYRPSGANVLTF

d_call: .
clone_size: once
j_call: TRBJ1-2
v_call: TRBV29-1
cdr3_nt: TGCAGCTCCGTCCAGGGGAACTATGGCTACACCTTC
cdr3_aa: CSSVQGNYGYTF

d_call: TRBD2
clone_size: .
j_call: TRBJ2-2
v_call: TRBV5-1
cdr3_nt: TGCGCCAGCAGCTTCTCAGGGCGGGAGACCGGGGAGCTGTTTTTT
cdr3_aa: CASSFSGRETGELFF

d_call: .
clone_size: .
j_call: TRBJ1-4
v_call: TRBV5-1
cdr3_nt: TGCGCCAGCAGCTTGTGGGGAACAGGGGAAAAACTGTTTTTT
cdr3_aa: CASSLWGTGEKLFF

d_call: .
clone_size: .
j_call: TRBJ1-2
v_call: TRBV14
cdr3_nt: TGTGCCAGCAGCCAAGATTCGTCGGGGTACTCTGTCAACTATGGCTACACCTTC
cdr3_aa: CASSQDSSGYSVNYGYTF

d_call: TRBD1
clone_size: .
j_call: TRBJ2-3
v_call: TRBV11-1
cdr3_nt: TGTGCCAGCAGCTTAGCACAGGGGGCCCATCCAGATACGCAGTATTTT
cdr3_aa: CASSLAQGAHPDTQYF

d_call: TRBD2
clone_size: .
j_call: TRBJ2-1
v_call: TRBV5-1
cdr3_nt: TGCGCCAGCAGCGTGACACGACTAGCGGGGGACAATGAGCAGTTCTTC
cdr3_aa: CASSVTRLAGDNEQFF

d_call: .
clone_size: .
j_call: TRBJ2-3
v_call: TRBV21-1
cdr3_nt: TGTGCCAGAGCCTCCTCGGGAGGCCTCACAGATACGCAGTATTTT
cdr3_aa: CARASSGGLTDTQYF

d_call: .
clone_size: .
j_call: TRBJ1-5
v_call: TRBV6-1
cdr3_nt: TGTGCCAGCAGCTTGACAGATAGCAATCAGCCCCAGCATTTT
cdr3_aa: CASSLTDSNQPQHF

d_call: .
clone_size: .
j_call: TRBJ2-5
v_call: TRBV11-2
cdr3_nt: TGTGCCAGCAGCTTATCCTTGCTCAGGGGCGAAACCCAGTACTTC
cdr3_aa: CASSLSLLRGETQYF

d_call: TRBD1
clone_size: .
j_call: TRBJ1-1
v_call: TRBV6-1
cdr3_nt: TGTGCCAGCAGCATCAGGGGGCTGGGTGCTGAAGCTTTCTTT
cdr3_aa: CASSIRGLGAEAFF

d_call: .
clone_size: .
j_call: TRBJ2-7
v_call: TRBV5-6
cdr3_nt: TGTGCCAGCAGCTTTAACAGGGCCTCCTACGAGCAGTACTTC
cdr3_aa: CASSFNRASYEQYF

d_call: .
clone_size: .
j_call: TRBJ2-7
v_call: TRBV27
cdr3_nt: TGTGCCAGCAGTTCAGGGTCTTCCTACGAGCAGTACTTC
cdr3_aa: CASSSGSSYEQYF

d_call: TRBD2
clone_size: .
j_call: TRBJ2-1
v_call: TRBV27
cdr3_nt: TGTGCCAGCAAGGTGGAGCGGGAGGGCTATCATGAGCAGTTCTTC
cdr3_aa: CASKVEREGYHEQFF

d_call: .
clone_size: .
j_call: TRBJ1-2
v_call: TRBV5-1
cdr3_nt: TGCGCCAGCAGCTCGCAGGGGAGTGGTGGCTACACCTTC
cdr3_aa: CASSSQGSGGYTF